Each of the 28 T cell receptor beta chains below was sequenced from the same sample in a study of post-analysis software for immune sequencing data. These receptors' antigens are unknown. Tagging with unique molecular identifiers was a feature of the TCR beta cDNA libraries. TCRdb analysed the PCR reads with MiXCR anew, one entry per CDR3 protein. The sample contains about 820,000 distinct CDR3 sequences, approximately 53% of which appear only once. Overall study results and limits: TRBV5-6, TRBV5-1 and TRBV20-1 belonged to a set of about five TRBV segments that were more frequent in patients than controls.

Sequenced input: blood. The receptor set was obtained from a girl aged 10 to 17 with multiple sclerosis.

In the case of this clonotype: An end of the junction differs from the germline gene, which may be a read error. The chain recombines TRBV10-3 with TRBJ1-5; 12 positions agree with TRBD1. The CDR3 spans 14 residues. The V gene's germline CDR1 is ENHRY and CDR2 SYGVKD. DNA of the CDR3: TGTGCCGCCAGAGGGACAGGGGGCAATCAGCCTCAGCATTTT. It yields the protein CAARGTGGNQPQHF.

The J gene is TRBJ2-2, the V gene TRBV6-6; the D gene is possibly TRBD1 (6 bases). Germline lookup yields CDR1 MNHNY and CDR2 SVGAGI (reference sequence). The ends were cut back, 0 bases at V and 6 bases at J, with 11 bases in the middle. The CDR3 is made up of 15 amino acids. CDR3 protein: CASSYSYEGAGELFF. The CDR3 DNA follows: TGTGCCAGCAGTTACTCGTACGAGGGGGCCGGGGAGCTGTTTTTT.

The rearrangement links TRBV14 to TRBJ2-4, with TRBD1 as a possible D gene (6 bases). TRBJ2-7 explains the end of the DNA better; the J call may be wrong. Germline loops: CDR1 SGHDN, CDR2 FVKESK. The CDR3 spans 14 residues. The chain's CDR3 is CASSPFGQSYEQYF. Written as DNA, the CDR3 is TGTGCCAGCAGCCCCTTCGGACAGTCCTACGAGCAGTACTTC.

This clonotype has more than one count but fewer than ten. The chain recombines TRBV29-1 with TRBJ2-1; D is perhaps TRBD1 or TRBD2 (5 bases each). The CDR3 contains 12 residues. V shed 4 bases and J shed 9 bases, with 13 bases lying between them. Germline loops: CDR1 SQVTM, CDR2 ANQGSEA. The CDR3 loop is CSVGSGRGEQFF. The DNA for the CDR3 is TGCAGCGTTGGGTCAGGGAGAGGTGAGCAGTTCTTC.

The chain recombines TRBV12-3 or TRBV12-4 with TRBJ2-1, with 11 bases matching TRBD2. Trimming at V came to 6 bases and at J to 8 bases, leaving 9 bases not matched to a gene. The CDR3 is 15 amino acids. The CDR3 DNA sequence: TGTGCCAGCAGCCCCGCGACTAGCGGGAACCATGAGCAGTTCTTC. This gives the protein CASSPATSGNHEQFF.

This sequence joins TRBV9 and TRBJ1-2, with no clear D. Trimming cost V 0 bases and J 4 bases, with 13 bases left between them. CDR1 is SGDLS, CDR2 YYNGEE, per germline. The CDR3 sequence is 15 residues long. The chain's CDR3 is CASSVATQARYGYTF. DNA for the CDR3: TGTGCCAGCAGCGTAGCGACTCAAGCACGCTATGGCTACACCTTC.

A few counts support this clonotype. The chain joins TRBV2 to TRBJ2-5; D call uncertain. The length of the CDR3 is 13 residues. Per germline, CDR1 SNHLY and CDR2 FYNNEI. The V end was cut by 6 bases, the J end by 1 base, with 9 bases between. In nucleotides, the CDR3 is TGTGCCAGCAGCCAGCAGTTCCAAGAGACCCAGTACTTC. This codes for CASSQQFQETQYF.

The chain couples TRBV29-1 to TRBJ1-2; D is possibly TRBD1 (5 bases). The germline CDR1 and CDR2 sequences are SQVTM and ANQGSEA. V lost 6 bases, J lost 0 bases, and 14 bases lay in between. The CDR3 sequence is 14 residues long. The CDR3 protein is CSVLRGRPNYGYTF. The CDR3 coding sequence is TGCAGCGTCCTTCGGGGCAGGCCTAACTATGGCTACACCTTC.

The chain employs TRBV7-6 and TRBJ2-6, with 9 bases fitting TRBD1. V shed 2 bases and J 0 bases; nucleotides not matched to a gene: 5. This CDR3 is built from 18 residues. Germline V lookup: CDR1 SGHVS, CDR2 FNYEAQ. The CDR3 DNA is TGTGCCAGCAGCTTAACCGGACAGGGGAGCTCTGGGGCCAACGTCCTGACTTTC. This codes for CASSLTGQGSSGANVLTF.

The chain joins TRBV20-1 to TRBJ2-1; 14 bases agree with TRBD2. Germline-derived CDR1 and CDR2 are DFQATT and SNEGSKA (reference sequence). The trim removed 4 bases at V and 4 bases at J, leaving 6 bases unmatched. This CDR3 spans 16 amino acids. The CDR3, as DNA: TGCAGTGCTAACCCCAGGACTAGCGGGAGGTACAATGAGCAGTTCTTC. Encoded protein: CSANPRTSGRYNEQFF.

In its sample, this clonotype was seen a few times. The chain uses TRBV7-9 and TRBJ2-1, with 10 bases fitting TRBD1. Trimming at V came to 5 bases and at J to 5 bases, leaving 6 bases not matched to a gene. This CDR3 region has 15 residues. The germline CDR1 and CDR2 sequences are SEHNR and FQNEAQ (reference sequence). CDR3 protein: CASSPRTGGNNEQFF. CDR3 nucleotides: TGTGCCAGCAGCCCACGGACAGGGGGGAACAATGAGCAGTTCTTC.

This clonotype has a handful of counts. The chain couples TRBV29-1 to TRBJ2-4; maybe TRBD2 (6 bases). The end of the DNA fits TRBJ2-7 better, so the J call may be wrong. Germline CDR1 and CDR2: SQVTM and ANQGSEA. The CDR3 totals 12 residues. CDR3 loop: CSGGTGPYEQYF. As DNA, the CDR3 is TGCAGCGGTGGGACTGGACCCTACGAGCAGTACTTC.

V and J are TRBV7-9 and TRBJ2-1, with 8 bases lining up with TRBD1. V trimming: 6 bases; J trimming: 8 bases; junction bases outside the gene matches: 15. This CDR3 is 16 amino acids long. Germline values: CDR1 SEHNR, CDR2 FQNEAQ (reference sequence). CDR3 sequence (DNA): TGTGCCAGCAGTCAGTTTCGGGACAGGTCGATTTATGAGCAGTTCTTC. It encodes CASSQFRDRSIYEQFF.

The chain has TRBV29-1 and TRBJ1-2; the D is unclear. CDR1 and CDR2 (germline): SQVTM, ANQGSEA. V gave up 1 base and J gave up 0 bases, with 12 bases separating them. The CDR3 spans 15 residues. The CDR3 protein is CSVEVSRQTNYGYTF. DNA for the CDR3: TGCAGCGTTGAAGTTTCCCGGCAGACTAACTATGGCTACACCTTC.

This clonotype turned up a few times. The V gene is TRBV6-5, the J gene TRBJ2-7, with 7 bases fitting TRBD1. Germline trimming cut 8 bases from V and 0 bases from J; bases unmatched to any gene: 10. This CDR3 has 15 amino acids. CDR1 and CDR2 from the germline V gene are MNHEY and SVGAGI. CDR3 amino acids: CASGPTGLNSYEQYF. CDR3 coding DNA: TGTGCCAGCGGTCCGACAGGGCTTAACTCCTACGAGCAGTACTTC.

The V and J genes are TRBV7-2 and TRBJ2-7; 9 bases are shared with TRBD1. J was trimmed by 0 bases and V by 5 bases; bases with no gene match: 8. This CDR3 spans 16 amino acids. Germline CDR1 and CDR2: SGHTA and FQGNSA. DNA of the CDR3: TGTGCCAGCAGCCACACGGGGACAGGGATCTCCTACGAGCAGTACTTC. Protein product: CASSHTGTGISYEQYF. Full variable domain (remainder filled in from reference TRBV7-2 and TRBJ2-7): GAGVSQSPSNKVTEKGKDVELRCDPISGHTALYWYRQSLGQGLEFLIYFQGNSAPDKSGLPSDRFSAERTGGSVSTLTIQRTQQEDSAVYLCASSHTGTGISYEQYFGPGTRLTVT.

This rearrangement joins TRBV5-1 to TRBJ2-1; D is possibly TRBD2 (6 bases). Gene TRBJ2-7 matches the end of the DNA better, so the J call may be wrong. The CDR3 extends over 15 amino acids. Per the germline V gene, CDR1 is SGHRS and CDR2 is YFSETQ. CDR3 amino acids: CASSPGVSSYNEQYF. The CDR3 nucleotides are TGCGCCAGCAGCCCGGGAGTCAGCTCCTACAATGAGCAGTACTTC.

This chain joins TRBV20-1 and TRBJ1-5; D might be TRBD1 (5 bases). Trimming left V 6 bases short and J 0 bases short, with 12 bases between. The length of the CDR3 is 14 residues. Per the germline V gene, CDR1 is DFQATT and CDR2 is SNEGSKA (reference sequence). The CDR3: CSAVFQGSNQPQHF. The CDR3 DNA sequence: TGCAGTGCCGTCTTCCAGGGTAGCAATCAGCCCCAGCATTTT.

This clonotype was observed many times. This chain connects TRBV6-5 to TRBJ2-7, with D maybe TRBD2 (6 bases). CDR3 length equals 13 residues. Looked up from germline, CDR1 is MNHEY and CDR2 is SVGAGI. V lost 6 bases, J lost 2 bases, and 11 bases lay in between. DNA of the CDR3: TGTGCCAGCAGCCCAAGCGGGCCCTACGAGCAGTACTTC. Its translation is CASSPSGPYEQYF.

This clonotype was observed a single time. V usage is TRBV27 and J usage is TRBJ1-2; D is possibly TRBD1 (5 bases). The CDR3 runs 16 residues. Germline CDR1 and CDR2: MNHEY and SMNVEV (reference sequence). Trimming cost V 3 bases and J 4 bases, with 18 bases left between them. The DNA of the CDR3 is TGTGCCAGCAGTTTCGGGGGACCCCAACCCATCTATGGCTACACCTTC. Its protein is CASSFGGPQPIYGYTF.

This clonotype has more than one count but fewer than ten. The chain is built from TRBV29-1 and TRBJ2-3, with TRBD2 identical over 7 bases. After removal of 7 bases from V and 0 bases from J, the junction contained 13 bases not matched to a gene. Per the germline V gene, CDR1 is SQVTM and CDR2 is ANQGSEA. This CDR3 is built from 16 residues. The CDR3 bases are TGCAGCGCCCCCTCCCGCGGGAGAGCTAGCACAGATACGCAGTATTTT. Its protein product is CSAPSRGRASTDTQYF.

This clonotype was counted between two and nine times. The V gene is TRBV5-1, the J gene TRBJ2-1, with a possible D match to TRBD2 (5 bases). In germline, CDR1 is SGHRS, CDR2 YFSETQ. V was shortened by 4 bases and J by 5 bases, with 19 bases between the two germline ends. There are 16 residues in the CDR3. Here the CDR3 DNA reads TGCGCCAGCAGCATCAGGAGCGGCCGGAAGGACAATGAGCAGTTCTTC. Translation gives CASSIRSGRKDNEQFF.

The V and J genes are TRBV5-1 and TRBJ2-1; no definite D call. The V end was cut by 3 bases, the J end by 9 bases, with 16 bases between. This CDR3 region has 14 residues. CDR1 and CDR2 from the germline V gene are SGHRS and YFSETQ. The CDR3 spells CASSYLDLSGEQFF. For the CDR3, the DNA is TGCGCCAGCAGCTATCTTGACCTATCGGGTGAGCAGTTCTTC.

This clonotype was observed a single time. The CDR3 spells CASSYRGAGNTEAFF. The CDR3 nucleotides read TGTGCCAGCAGTTACCGTGGCGCGGGGAACACTGAAGCTTTCTTT. The rearrangement uses TRBV6-2 or TRBV6-3 and TRBJ1-1; D unresolved. The V gene's germline CDR1 is MNHEY and CDR2 SVGEGT. The V end lost 2 bases, the J end lost 1 base, and 11 bases lay between the germline ends. The CDR3 covers 15 residues.

This clonotype has a handful of counts. This chain uses TRBV20-1 with TRBJ2-6, with D unresolved. Trimming shortened V by 3 bases and J by 0 bases, and 9 bases separated the two germline ends. This CDR3 is built from 15 residues. Germline V gene sequence: CDR1 DFQATT, CDR2 SNEGSKA (reference sequence). The CDR3 here is CSASRALSGANVLTF. The CDR3 DNA is TGCAGTGCTAGTAGGGCTCTCTCTGGGGCCAACGTCCTGACTTTC.

This sequence joins TRBV7-9 and TRBJ2-5, with 11 positions matching TRBD2. Germline values: CDR1 SEHNR, CDR2 FQNEAQ (reference sequence). The CDR3 extends over 14 amino acids. V dropped 6 bases and J dropped 5; count of bases not matched to a gene: 5. CDR3 sequence: CASRTGLAVETQYF. The CDR3 DNA sequence: TGTGCCAGCAGAACGGGACTAGCGGTGGAGACCCAGTACTTC.

The table lists this clonotype with a few counts. The chain has TRBV6-6 and TRBJ2-5; TRBD2 aligns across 7 bases. The CDR3 spans 13 residues. Germline values: CDR1 MNHNY, CDR2 SVGAGI (reference sequence). V trimming: 6 bases; J trimming: 5 bases; junction bases outside the gene matches: 6. The CDR3: CASRTTSRETQYF. The CDR3 DNA is TGTGCCAGCAGAACGACTAGCAGGGAGACCCAGTACTTC.

CDR3 protein: CSVEDPLATGRPYNEQFF. The CDR3 DNA reads as TGCAGCGTTGAAGATCCCTTGGCGACAGGGCGGCCCTACAATGAGCAGTTCTTC. The rearrangement joins TRBV29-1 to TRBJ2-1, with 7 bases matching TRBD1. With 0 bases clipped from V and 2 bases from J, the junction kept 13 bases outside the gene matches. Per the germline V gene, CDR1 is SQVTM and CDR2 is ANQGSEA. The CDR3 has 18 residues.